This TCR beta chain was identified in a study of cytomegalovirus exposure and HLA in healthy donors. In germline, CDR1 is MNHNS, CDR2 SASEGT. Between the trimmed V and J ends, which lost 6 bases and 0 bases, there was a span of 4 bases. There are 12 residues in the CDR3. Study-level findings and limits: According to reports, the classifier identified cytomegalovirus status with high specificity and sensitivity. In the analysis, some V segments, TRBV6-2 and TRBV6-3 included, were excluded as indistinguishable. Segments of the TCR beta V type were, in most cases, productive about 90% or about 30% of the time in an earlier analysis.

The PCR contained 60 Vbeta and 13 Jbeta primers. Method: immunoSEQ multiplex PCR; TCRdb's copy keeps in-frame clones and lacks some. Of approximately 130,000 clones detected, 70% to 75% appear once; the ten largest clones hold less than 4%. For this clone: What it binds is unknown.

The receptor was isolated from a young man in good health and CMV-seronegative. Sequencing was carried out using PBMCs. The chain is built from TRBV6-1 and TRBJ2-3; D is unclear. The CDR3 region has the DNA TGTGCCAGCAGGAGAAGCACAGATACGCAGTATTTT. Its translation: CASRRSTDTQYF.